This T cell receptor beta chain was recorded in a study of identifying expanded T cells in peripheral blood. Collection occurred without any documented infections or immune events in donors. Sequencing was performed with immunoSEQ multiplex PCR; in TCRdb, only in-frame clones are kept and a portion is missing. The table records over 85,000 clones, around 84% of them present only once. Study-level results: Roughly two-week clone count variance significantly increased as total template count grew. Differentially abundant clones: 0.95 to 1.5 between replicates, around 16 at approximately two weeks, less than 20 at four.

This clone was recorded a few times. Its antigen remains unknown. The sample taken for sequencing was blood. This TCR came from a person between 18 and 70 years old in good health.

As DNA, the CDR3 is TGTGCCAGCAGTGGACTAGCGGGGGACACCGGGGAGCTGTTTTTT. Translated: CASSGLAGDTGELFF. The chain links TRBV6-1 to TRBJ2-2, with TRBD2 matching 12 bases. V lost 4 bases to trimming and J lost 3 bases; unmatched junction nucleotides: 0. CDR1 is MNHNS, CDR2 SASEGT, per germline. The CDR3 covers 15 residues.